One sample yielded the 17 T cell receptor beta chains listed below, sequenced in a study of blood T cell repertoires in COVID-19 (dated by TCRdb to the early 2020s). Library prep was done by the immunoSEQ multiplex PCR assay. Entries here come from immuneACCESS through TCRdb and include only in-frame sequences with V and J called. Some clones fail to appear in such tables; in the studies checked, an unresolved V gene covers under half of the shortfall, and the cause of the remainder is unknown. A total of 270,000 or so clones appear in this sample, roughly 89% of them only once. The top ten constitute around 3% of the sample. Sequenced input: peripheral blood. These receptors were collected from a woman in her twenties or thirties with active or convalescent COVID-19.

The V gene is TRBV2, the J gene TRBJ2-5, with 7 bases that match TRBD1. Trimming cost V 6 bases and J 2 bases; bases outside gene matches: 3. Germline CDR1 reads SNHLY; CDR2 reads FYNNEI. The CDR3 has 13 residues. The CDR3 spells CASSPTGQETQYF. CDR3 sequence (DNA): TGTGCCAGCAGCCCGACAGGGCAAGAGACCCAGTACTTC.

CDR3 protein: CASSLLEMGTREQFF. In DNA, the CDR3 is TGTGCCAGCAGCCTACTTGAGATGGGCACACGTGAGCAGTTCTTC. The chain joins TRBV11-2 to TRBJ2-1; the D is unclear. The CDR3 length is 15 residues. From germline, CDR1 is SGHAT and CDR2 FQNNGV. The V end lost 5 bases, the J end lost 9 bases, and 20 bases lay between the germline ends.

This clone was counted a few times. The V and J genes are TRBV19 and TRBJ2-5; no clear D. The CDR3 is made up of 14 amino acids. Trimming pared 3 bases from V and 2 bases from J, leaving 10 bases between. Germline assignment: CDR1 LNHDA and CDR2 SQIVND (reference sequence). CDR3 loop: CASSISSEQETQYF. The CDR3 region has the DNA TGTGCCAGTAGTATCTCGAGCGAGCAAGAGACCCAGTACTTC. The full variable domain, rest sourced from reference TRBV19 and TRBJ2-5, is DGGITQSPKYLFRKEGQNVTLSCEQNLNHDAMYWYRQDPGQGLRLIYYSQIVNDFQKGDIAEGYSVSREKKESFPLTVTSAQKNPTAFYLCASSISSEQETQYFGPGTRLLVL.

The chain links TRBV7-2 to TRBJ1-6, with a tentative D call TRBD1 (6 bases). Germline V gene lookup returns CDR1 SGHTA and CDR2 FQGNSA. With 5 bases removed from V and 9 bases from J, the gap between germline ends came to 11 bases. The CDR3 covers 13 residues. In nucleotides, the CDR3 is TGTGCCAGCAGCCCACAGGGTAGTTCACCCCTCCACTTT. As protein: CASSPQGSSPLHF.

The rearrangement links TRBV2 to TRBJ2-2; 12 bases agree with TRBD1. V shed 4 bases and J 6 bases; nucleotides not matched to a gene: 6. CDR3 length equals 16 residues. The V gene's germline CDR1 is SNHLY and CDR2 FYNNEI. CDR3 protein: CASSVRDRGLAGELFF. CDR3 bases: TGTGCCAGCAGTGTCCGGGACAGGGGGCTTGCCGGGGAGCTGTTTTTT. The complete variable domain, with remaining parts taken from reference TRBV2 and TRBJ2-2, reads EPEVTQTPSHQVTQMGQEVILRCVPISNHLYFYWYRQILGQKVEFLVSFYNNEISEKSEIFDDQFSVERPDGSNFTLKIRSTKLEDSAMYFCASSVRDRGLAGELFFGEGSRLTVL.

The genes are TRBV5-6 and TRBJ1-2; D ambiguous. This CDR3 has 15 residues. Trimming stripped 1 base from V and 0 bases from J, with 10 bases between. Germline CDR1 and CDR2: SGHDT and YYEEEE. The CDR3 spells CASSLWRAPNYGYTF. The CDR3 nucleotides are TGTGCCAGCAGCTTGTGGAGGGCTCCTAACTATGGCTACACCTTC.

This clone was seen a few times. V gene TRBV19 combines with J gene TRBJ1-2; 9 positions agree with TRBD1. The CDR3 runs 14 residues. Trimming cost V 10 bases and J 7 bases; bases outside gene matches: 13. Germline V gene lookup returns CDR1 LNHDA and CDR2 SQIVND (reference sequence). The CDR3: CATRDRVGKAGYTF. In DNA form, the CDR3 reads TGTGCCACCAGGGACAGGGTCGGTAAGGCTGGCTACACCTTC.

This clone was counted a single time. The chain employs TRBV25-1 and TRBJ1-2; no reliable D call. The CDR3 length is 12 residues. V lost 5 bases, J lost 2 bases, and 6 bases lay in between. CDR1 is MGHDK, CDR2 SYGVNS, per germline. The CDR3 region is CASSYQNYGYTF. The CDR3 nucleotides are TGTGCCAGCAGTTATCAGAACTATGGCTACACCTTC.

The rearrangement joins TRBV6-4 to TRBJ2-1, with TRBD2 matching 13 bases. V lost 3 bases to trimming and J lost 5 bases; unmatched junction nucleotides: 1. This CDR3 is built from 15 residues. Germline V gene sequence: CDR1 MRHNA, CDR2 SNTAGT. The CDR3, as DNA: TGTGCCAGCAGTGATGGGACTAGCGGGGACAATGAGCAGTTCTTC. Translation: CASSDGTSGDNEQFF.

The CDR3 nucleotides read TGCAGCGTTGAGGGAGGGTGGAAACAAGGGTATGGCTACACCTTC. Translation gives CSVEGGWKQGYGYTF. The rearrangement links TRBV29-1 to TRBJ1-2, with D hard to call. V was trimmed by 3 bases and J by 5 bases, leaving 19 bases between them. The CDR3 sequence is 15 residues long. Per the germline V gene, CDR1 is SQVTM and CDR2 is ANQGSEA.

This clone was recorded only once. The chain uses TRBV2 and TRBJ1-4; D is unclear. V lost 3 bases to trimming and J lost 5 bases, with 7 bases between them. Germline CDR1 and CDR2: SNHLY and FYNNEI. This CDR3 has 13 amino acids. This CDR3 is CASSEAWNEKLFF. CDR3 DNA sequence: TGTGCCAGCAGTGAGGCATGGAATGAAAAACTGTTTTTT.

V and J are TRBV28 and TRBJ1-5; D gene ambiguous. Trimming pared 2 bases from V and 9 bases from J, leaving 8 bases between. The CDR3 loop spans 12 amino acids. Germline values: CDR1 MDHEN, CDR2 SYDVKM. CDR3 bases: TGTGCCAGCAGTTTAAGGAGAGGGCCCCAGCATTTT. Translation gives CASSLRRGPQHF. Together with reference TRBV28 and TRBJ1-5, the CDR3 gives the full variable domain: DVKVTQSSRYLVKRTGEKVFLECVQDMDHENMFWYRQDPGLGLRLIYFSYDVKMKEKGDIPEGYSVSREKKERFSLILESASTNQTSMYLCASSLRRGPQHFGDGTRLSIL.

This clone was counted once. The gene calls are TRBV4-3 and TRBJ2-3; 10 bases are a match to TRBD2. The CDR3 totals 19 residues. Germline CDR1 LGHNA, CDR2 YSLEER. Trimming removed 1 base from V and 1 base from J; junction bases left unmatched: 11. The DNA of the CDR3 is TGCGCCAGCAGCCAAGGGGAACTAGCGGGGCTCTTGGGCACAGATACGCAGTATTTT. It translates to CASSQGELAGLLGTDTQYF.

The rearrangement joins TRBV7-2 to TRBJ2-5; D not certain. Trimming cost V 3 bases and J 3 bases, with 8 bases left between them. Germline loops: CDR1 SGHTA, CDR2 FQGNSA. CDR3 length equals 13 residues. Written as DNA, the CDR3 is TGTGCCAGCAGCTTTAACAGAGAAGAGACCCAGTACTTC. This gives the protein CASSFNREETQYF.

The count of this clone is one. This chain uses TRBV28 with TRBJ2-2, with D unresolved. The CDR3 spans 12 residues. V gave up 7 bases and J gave up 5 bases, with 8 bases separating them. Germline V gene sequence: CDR1 MDHEN, CDR2 SYDVKM. The CDR3 DNA reads TGTGCCAGCATAAGCCCTACCGGGGAGCTGTTTTTT. Encoded protein: CASISPTGELFF.

V and J are TRBV6-2 or TRBV6-3 and TRBJ1-1, with D unresolved. The CDR3 is made up of 13 amino acids. Germline V gives CDR1 MNHEY, CDR2 SVGEGT. Trimming stripped 0 bases from V and 8 bases from J, with 10 bases between. In DNA, the CDR3 is TGTGCCAGCAGTTACTCCCGAACGCGCGAAGCTTTCTTT. Amino acids: CASSYSRTREAFF.

V is TRBV19 and J is TRBJ2-1; a possible D gene is TRBD2 (6 bases). V was cut by 3 bases and J by 9 bases, with 15 bases left in between. The CDR3 is 14 residues long. Germline V gene data show CDR1 as LNHDA and CDR2 as SQIVND (reference sequence). The CDR3: CASSITEGRSEQFF. CDR3 nucleotides: TGTGCCAGTAGTATCACTGAGGGGAGGAGTGAGCAGTTCTTC.